This T cell receptor beta chain was recovered during a study of OX40 agonist ivuxolimab in advanced cancers. Libraries were prepared by immunoSEQ multiplex PCR; TCRdb keeps only in-frame clonotypes and omits some of them. The sample lists 90,000 to 130,000 clones, approximately 90% occurring once. The CDR3 spans 17 residues. CDR1 and CDR2 (germline): MNHNS, SASEGT. V was shortened by 4 bases and J by 0 bases, with 13 bases between the two germline ends. Sequences were derived from CD4+ or CD8+ T cells sorted from blood, sampled in a trial of the OX40 agonist ivuxolimab. This rearrangement joins TRBV6-1 to TRBJ1-6; D is ambiguous. The source is an adult with an advanced solid tumor such as melanoma, head and neck, liver or kidney cancer. DNA for the CDR3: TGTGCCAGCAGTGTAACGAAGCGGAGCTCCTATAATTCACCCCTCCACTTT. Protein product: CASSVTKRSSYNSPLHF.